Below are 5 T cell receptor beta chains sequenced from a single sample in a study of a mutant IDH1 vaccine in newly diagnosed glioma. Here immunoSEQ multiplex PCR was the method, and the copy in TCRdb shows in-frame clones only, minus some. The table lists 50,000 or so clones, 86% of them singletons. Time point specified: baseline, week 1 (first vaccination visit). Regarding treatment: pre-vaccination baseline after standard-of-care therapy. The source was PBMCs, collected from a glioma patient treated with radiotherapy, temozolomide or both. These receptors were taken from a man aged 35-49 years with glioma.

The chain uses TRBV18 and TRBJ2-7; 12 bases match TRBD2. V gave up 3 bases and J gave up 7 bases; unmatched junction bases: 13. The germline gives CDR1 KGHSH, CDR2 LQKENI. This CDR3 comprises 17 residues. The DNA of the CDR3 is TGTGCCAGCTCACCTCCGGGCCTAGCGGGAGGGCCGGGGGAGCAGTACTTC. Translated, it gives CASSPPGLAGGPGEQYF. The full variable domain, in which reference TRBV18 and TRBJ2-7 provide the parts outside the CDR3, is NAGVMQNPRHLVRRRGQEARLRCSPMKGHSHVYWYRQLPEEGLKFMVYLQKENIIDESGMPKERFSAEFPKEGPSILRIQQVVRGDSAAYFCASSPPGLAGGPGEQYFGPGTRLTVT.

This chain uses TRBV7-8 with TRBJ1-2, with 12 bases aligning to TRBD1. Germline values: CDR1 SGHVS, CDR2 FQNEAQ. V shed 5 bases and J 7 bases; nucleotides not matched to a gene: 8. This CDR3 is built from 15 residues. The CDR3 bases are TGTGCCAGCAGCCGCCCGGGACAGGGGGCCCCTGGCTACACCTTC. It is translated as CASSRPGQGAPGYTF.

This clone was counted a single time. The CDR3 DNA follows: TGTGCCAGCTTGGAGGACACTTTCTACGAGCAGTACTTC. Translated, it gives CASLEDTFYEQYF. The V and J genes are TRBV2 and TRBJ2-7; D may be TRBD1 or TRBD2 (5 bases each). V lost 8 bases, J lost 3 bases, and 14 bases lay in between. This CDR3 has 13 amino acids. In germline, CDR1 is SNHLY, CDR2 FYNNEI. Drawing the rest from reference TRBV2 and TRBJ2-7, the complete variable domain is EPEVTQTPSHQVTQMGQEVILRCVPISNHLYFYWYRQILGQKVEFLVSFYNNEISEKSEIFDDQFSVERPDGSNFTLKIRSTKLEDSAMYFCASLEDTFYEQYFGPGTRLTVT.

The rearrangement uses TRBV7-9 and TRBJ2-7; D unresolved. Trimming left V 1 base short and J 5 bases short, with 9 bases between. The CDR3 has 13 amino acids. CDR1 and CDR2 (germline): SEHNR, FQNEAQ (reference sequence). The CDR3 nucleotides read TGTGCCAGCAGCTTAGGGACCGAGAACGAGCAGTACTTC. This sequence encodes CASSLGTENEQYF.

This chain links TRBV6-1 with TRBJ1-2; 7 bases fit TRBD1. CDR1 and CDR2 (germline): MNHNS, SASEGT. J lost 2 bases, V lost 4 bases, and 4 bases had no gene match. The CDR3 has 14 residues. Here the CDR3 DNA reads TGTGCCAGCAGTGTCCGGGACAGCAACTATGGCTACACCTTC. It translates to CASSVRDSNYGYTF.